Presented here are 26 T cell receptor beta chains from one specimen sequenced in a study of PD-1 blockade in classical Hodgkin lymphoma (dated by TCRdb to 2020 to 2022). The library was obtained by the immunoSEQ multiplex PCR assay. The table comes from immuneACCESS by way of TCRdb, which keeps in-frame sequences with V and J called. Part of the clones is missing from these tables; in studies checked, under half for an unresolved V gene and the rest for unknown reasons. This sample lists around 30,000 clones; approximately 89% were detected once. The leading ten clones occupy around 3.8% of the sample. The intended sense of this specimen's time point label: newly diagnosed, previously untreated cHL patient sample. The sequencing input was peripheral blood mononuclear cells (PBMCs). The receptors originated from a human donor with classical Hodgkin lymphoma.

The chain employs TRBV6-1 and TRBJ1-5; D unresolved. This CDR3 has 15 amino acids. Germline CDR1 reads MNHNS; CDR2 reads SASEGT. V lost 5 bases and J 5 bases, leaving 16 bases between the germline ends. CDR3 in amino acids: CASSREFGPDQPQHF. The CDR3 nucleotides are TGTGCCAGCAGTCGAGAGTTCGGGCCGGATCAGCCCCAGCATTTT.

This clone has only one observation. The chain employs TRBV6-4 and TRBJ2-7; tentative D call: TRBD2 (7 bases). CDR3 length equals 17 residues. The ends were cut back, 0 bases at V and 4 bases at J, with 19 bases in the middle. The germline CDR1 and CDR2 sequences are MRHNA and SNTAGT. Here the CDR3 reads CASSDSKMGRGSYEQYF. In nucleotides, the CDR3 is TGTGCCAGCAGTGACTCGAAGATGGGGAGGGGGTCGTACGAGCAGTACTTC.

This rearrangement joins TRBV5-4 to TRBJ2-3; 9 bases match TRBD2. In germline, CDR1 is SGHNT, CDR2 YYREEE (reference sequence). Losses at the gene ends were 0 bases for V and 4 bases for J; bases not matched to a gene: 15. The CDR3 covers 19 residues. CDR3 bases: TGTGCCAGCAGCTTGGCCCAGGGTTGGGTAGCGGGAGTGGCAGATACGCAGTATTTT. Its protein is CASSLAQGWVAGVADTQYF.

The rearrangement joins TRBV14 to TRBJ2-3; a weak D match, TRBD2 (6 bases). The V and J ends lost 2 bases and 4 bases respectively, with 19 bases between them. CDR3 length equals 17 residues. Germline V gene lookup returns CDR1 SGHDN and CDR2 FVKESK. The CDR3 coding sequence is TGTGCCAGCAGCCAACTCCGGGGGAACATATTCCCAGATACGCAGTATTTT. Translating gives CASSQLRGNIFPDTQYF.

The chain is built from TRBV19 and TRBJ2-2; D is tentatively TRBD1 or TRBD2 (5 bases each). There are 15 residues in the CDR3. The germline V and J ends were trimmed by 9 bases and 4 bases, with 18 bases remaining between them. CDR1 is LNHDA and CDR2 is SQIVND in the germline V gene (reference sequence). Written as DNA, the CDR3 is TGTGCCAGCAGGGAGAGGGGTACGGGCACCGGGGAGCTGTTTTTT. Amino acid sequence: CASRERGTGTGELFF.

The rearrangement joins TRBV19 to TRBJ2-6; D is perhaps TRBD1 or TRBD2 (6 bases each). CDR3 size: 17 residues. Germline CDR1 LNHDA, CDR2 SQIVND (reference sequence). Trimming left V 3 bases short and J 0 bases short, with 12 bases between. CDR3 amino acids: CASSIQGRYSGANVLTF. The CDR3 region has the DNA TGTGCCAGTAGTATCCAGGGGAGGTACTCTGGGGCCAACGTCCTGACTTTC.

This rearrangement joins TRBV28 to TRBJ1-4; a possible D gene is TRBD1 (6 bases). Germline-derived CDR1 and CDR2 are MDHEN and SYDVKM. Trimming took 3 bases from V and 7 from J, leaving 15 bases between them. The CDR3 length is 15 residues. CDR3 DNA: TGTGCCAGCAGTTTCGTAGACAGGCGGGGTGAAAAACTGTTTTTT. Translated: CASSFVDRRGEKLFF.

V is TRBV19 and J is TRBJ2-1; 11 bases fit TRBD2. The CDR3 is made up of 18 amino acids. Germline assignment: CDR1 LNHDA and CDR2 SQIVND (reference sequence). J lost 0 bases, V lost 5 bases, and 9 bases had no gene match. CDR3 sequence: CASSYSGLAVSSYNEQFF. The CDR3 region has the DNA TGTGCCAGTAGTTATTCGGGACTAGCGGTGAGCTCCTACAATGAGCAGTTCTTC.

This sequence joins TRBV28 and TRBJ1-5; 9 bases agree with TRBD1. The CDR3 loop spans 16 amino acids. V gave up 2 bases and J gave up 5 bases; unmatched junction bases: 7. The germline CDR1 and CDR2 sequences are MDHEN and SYDVKM. The CDR3 region is CASSLGTGPSYQPQHF. The CDR3 DNA sequence: TGTGCCAGCAGTTTAGGGACAGGGCCCTCCTATCAGCCCCAGCATTTT.

The chain joins TRBV2 to TRBJ2-7; weak D call: TRBD1 (5 bases). The CDR3 loop spans 16 amino acids. CDR1 and CDR2 (germline): SNHLY, FYNNEI. Trimming pared 7 bases from V and 2 bases from J, leaving 21 bases between. As DNA, the CDR3 is TGTGCCAGCACCACCTATGCAATGACAGTTACCTACGAGCAGTACTTC. As protein: CASTTYAMTVTYEQYF.

The chain joins TRBV21-1 to TRBJ2-7; no DNA check was done on the table's D call, TRBD1. TRBV21-1 is designated a pseudogene. The CDR3 length is 14 residues. The CDR3 protein is CASSKPRGYYEQYF. The CDR3 DNA reads TGTGCCAGCAGCAAACCCAGGGGTTACTACGAGCAGTACTTC.

J is TRBJ2-1 and V is TRBV7-6; 9 nucleotides match TRBD2. Per the germline V gene, CDR1 is SGHVS and CDR2 is FNYEAQ. The V and J ends lost 1 base and 7 bases, in that order; junction bases with no gene match: 11. This CDR3 contains 17 residues. CDR3 in amino acids: CASSLGGIRGRGNEQFF. In nucleotides, the CDR3 is TGTGCCAGCAGCTTAGGTGGGATCCGCGGGAGGGGAAATGAGCAGTTCTTC. The complete variable domain, with remaining parts taken from reference TRBV7-6 and TRBJ2-1, reads GAGVSQSPRYKVTKRGQDVALRCDPISGHVSLYWYRQALGQGPEFLTYFNYEAQQDKSGLPNDRFSAERPEGSISTLTIQRTEQRDSAMYRCASSLGGIRGRGNEQFFGPGTRLTVL.

This clone was seen only a few times. The chain employs TRBV11-3 and TRBJ2-7; TRBD1 might be the D (6 bases). Germline V gives CDR1 SGHNT, CDR2 YENEEA. V dropped 8 bases and J dropped 1 base, with 15 bases sitting between them. The CDR3 is 14 amino acids. CDR3 in amino acids: CASGLGASSYEQYF. The CDR3 DNA reads TGTGCCAGCGGGCTGGGGGCGTCGTCCTACGAGCAGTACTTC.

The chain couples TRBV28 to TRBJ2-7, with unresolved D. Germline V lookup: CDR1 MDHEN, CDR2 SYDVKM. The CDR3 is made up of 13 amino acids. V was clipped by 2 bases and J by 3 bases, with 8 bases between them. CDR3 amino acids: CASSLTDIYEQYF. The CDR3 DNA follows: TGTGCCAGCAGTTTAACAGACATCTACGAGCAGTACTTC. Together with reference TRBV28 and TRBJ2-7, the CDR3 gives the full variable domain: DVKVTQSSRYLVKRTGEKVFLECVQDMDHENMFWYRQDPGLGLRLIYFSYDVKMKEKGDIPEGYSVSREKKERFSLILESASTNQTSMYLCASSLTDIYEQYFGPGTRLTVT.

The chain is built from TRBV20-1 and TRBJ2-7; no definite D call. The CDR3 consists of 11 residues. Germline V gene data show CDR1 as DFQATT and CDR2 as SNEGSKA (reference sequence). The V and J ends lost 0 bases and 9 bases respectively, with 9 bases between them. The CDR3 DNA follows: TGCAGTGCTAGAGATGGTTGGGCGCAGTACTTC. Amino acid sequence: CSARDGWAQYF.

The chain combines TRBV5-1 with TRBJ2-7; 12 bases are shared with TRBD1. The CDR3 consists of 17 residues. Germline V gene sequence: CDR1 SGHRS, CDR2 YFSETQ. Trimming at V came to 1 base and at J to 5 bases, leaving 10 bases not matched to a gene. CDR3 DNA: TGCGCCAGCAGCTTGAGTAATTTGGGACAGGGGGCCCACGAGCAGTACTTC. It codes for CASSLSNLGQGAHEQYF.

The chain has TRBV9 and TRBJ2-7; D unresolved. The germline CDR1 and CDR2 sequences are SGDLS and YYNGEE. The CDR3 is 17 amino acids. Trimming stripped 4 bases from V and 2 bases from J, with 22 bases between. The CDR3: CASSPHAGEHTAYEQYF. CDR3 in DNA: TGTGCCAGCAGCCCACATGCCGGAGAACACACCGCCTACGAGCAGTACTTC.

J is TRBJ1-6 and V is TRBV29-1; TRBD1 matches at 7 bases. V lost 4 bases, J lost 8 bases, and 5 bases stayed unmatched. Germline CDR1 SQVTM, CDR2 ANQGSEA. The CDR3 length is 13 residues. The DNA for the CDR3 is TGCAGCGTTGGTCAGGGGGTCGATTCACCCCTCCACTTT. This gives the protein CSVGQGVDSPLHF.

The chain is built from TRBV4-1 and TRBJ2-7, with 8 bases aligning to TRBD2. V was pared by 0 bases and J by 3 bases, with 19 bases of the junction left unmatched. Germline values: CDR1 MGHRA, CDR2 YSYEKL. The CDR3 has 20 residues. The CDR3 sequence is CASSQDYGRIAGTSHYEQYF. The CDR3 region has the DNA TGCGCCAGCAGCCAAGATTACGGACGTATTGCCGGGACTAGTCACTACGAGCAGTACTTC.

The V and J genes are TRBV29-1 and TRBJ2-5, with TRBD2 matching 10 bases. Trimming took 5 bases from V and 5 from J; bases not matched to a gene: 26. CDR3 size: 20 residues. Looked up from germline, CDR1 is SQVTM and CDR2 is ANQGSEA. The CDR3 spells CSVKGLASGRSEGGGETQYF. The CDR3, as DNA: TGCAGCGTTAAAGGGTTGGCTAGCGGGAGATCGGAGGGAGGCGGGGAGACCCAGTACTTC.

In this sample, this clone turned up once. J is TRBJ1-1 and V is TRBV9, with D unresolved. CDR1 is SGDLS, CDR2 YYNGEE, per germline. This CDR3 contains 14 residues. The germline V and J ends were trimmed by 4 bases and 5 bases, with 15 bases remaining between them. The CDR3 nucleotides read TGTGCCAGCAGCATAGGGATTGATGATACTGAAGCTTTCTTT. This codes for CASSIGIDDTEAFF.

The DNA for the CDR3 is TGTGCCAGCAGTGAAGAGGCGATATATGGCTACACCTTC. Protein product: CASSEEAIYGYTF. The chain is built from TRBV6-1 and TRBJ1-2, with no clear D. CDR3 size: 13 residues. Looked up from germline, CDR1 is MNHNS and CDR2 is SASEGT. Trimming left V 1 base short and J 5 bases short, with 8 bases between.

The chain links TRBV11-3 to TRBJ2-1; TRBD2 matches at 7 bases. The CDR3 extends over 17 amino acids. CDR1 is SGHNT and CDR2 is YENEEA in the germline V gene. V dropped 5 bases and J dropped 4; count of bases not matched to a gene: 14. CDR3 in DNA: TGTGCCAGCAGCCCCAATCTCGGGACTAACCCTTACAATGAGCAGTTCTTC. Translating it yields CASSPNLGTNPYNEQFF.

The genes are TRBV5-5 and TRBJ2-7; tentatively, D is TRBD1 (6 bases). The CDR3 extends over 14 amino acids. Germline lookup yields CDR1 SGHKS and CDR2 YYEKEE (reference sequence). V lost 0 bases to trimming and J lost 3 bases, with 10 bases between them. The CDR3 DNA sequence: TGTGCCAGCAGCTTGGCCCAGGGGTTCTACGAGCAGTACTTC. It codes for CASSLAQGFYEQYF. The full variable domain, its missing parts supplied by reference TRBV5-5 and TRBJ2-7, is DAGVTQSPTHLIKTRGQQVTLRCSPISGHKSVSWYQQVLGQGPQFIFQYYEKEERGRGNFPDRFSARQFPNYSSELNVNALLLGDSALYLCASSLAQGFYEQYFGPGTRLTVT.

The CDR3 protein is CASSLGPGASNDEQYF. Here the CDR3 DNA reads TGTGCCAGCAGCTTGGGCCCCGGGGCTAGCAACGACGAGCAGTACTTC. The chain links TRBV5-4 to TRBJ2-7, with D possibly called TRBD1 or TRBD2 (5 bases each). Germline-derived CDR1 and CDR2 are SGHNT and YYREEE (reference sequence). This CDR3 has 16 residues. Trimming stripped 0 bases from V and 5 bases from J, with 18 bases between.

The chain combines TRBV28 with TRBJ1-5; D remains unclear. The CDR3 totals 13 residues. The germline V and J ends were trimmed by 7 bases and 7 bases, with 14 bases remaining between them. Germline lookup yields CDR1 MDHEN and CDR2 SYDVKM. CDR3 sequence: CASIEGGLQPQHF. CDR3 coding DNA: TGTGCCAGCATCGAGGGCGGTTTGCAGCCCCAGCATTTT.